A single sample is the source of the 5 T cell receptor beta chains below, sequenced in a study of cytomegalovirus exposure and HLA in healthy donors (dated by TCRdb to 2016 to 2017). Library preparation was by the immunoSEQ multiplex PCR assay. For the multiplex PCR, a mixture combining 60 forward primers for TCR Vbeta segments and 13 reverse primers for TCR Jbeta segments was used. The table comes from immuneACCESS by way of TCRdb, which keeps in-frame sequences with V and J called. Part of the clones is missing from these tables; in studies checked, under half for an unresolved V gene and the rest for unknown reasons. Within this sample are some 160,000 clones, with roughly 84% of them counted one time only. Clones ranked in the top ten supply 6.4% of the sample. Material for sequencing was PBMCs. These receptors were collected from a middle-aged man in good health and CMV-seropositive.

In nucleotides, the CDR3 is TGTGCCAGCAGTTTGGAAGCTCGGAGTAGTAGACTCAATGAGCAGTTCTTC. Amino acid sequence: CASSLEARSSRLNEQFF. The chain recombines TRBV27 with TRBJ2-1; no clear D. Per the germline V gene, CDR1 is MNHEY and CDR2 is SMNVEV (reference sequence). V dropped 3 bases and J dropped 6 bases, with 21 bases sitting between them. The CDR3 is made up of 17 amino acids.

This chain connects TRBV19 to TRBJ2-1; 7 bases align to TRBD2. CDR1 and CDR2 (germline): LNHDA, SQIVND (reference sequence). The CDR3 contains 14 residues. V shed 11 bases, J shed 3 bases, and the junction held 10 bases outside the gene matches. The CDR3 DNA is TGTGCCGCAGGTTCGGGGGGAAACTACAATGAGCAGTTCTTC. Its translation: CAAGSGGNYNEQFF.

J is TRBJ2-5 and V is TRBV29-1; D is unclear. CDR3 size: 12 residues. V was cut by 3 bases and J by 3 bases, with 8 bases left in between. Germline values: CDR1 SQVTM, CDR2 ANQGSEA. Here the CDR3 reads CSVEVVKETQYF. As DNA, the CDR3 is TGCAGCGTTGAGGTAGTAAAAGAGACCCAGTACTTC.

The J gene is TRBJ2-3, the V gene TRBV11-3; no definite D call. V was cut by 7 bases and J by 3 bases, with 11 bases left in between. The CDR3 totals 13 residues. Germline V gene data show CDR1 as SGHNT and CDR2 as YENEEA. The CDR3 sequence: CASNPRLTDTQYF. The CDR3 DNA sequence: TGTGCCAGCAATCCGAGGTTGACAGATACGCAGTATTTT.

About this clone: Other DNA sequences in this sample translate to the same CDR3. V is TRBV10-3 and J is TRBJ2-5; unclear D gene. CDR1 is ENHRY, CDR2 SYGVKD, per germline. Trimming shortened V by 0 bases and J by 11 bases, and 7 bases separated the two germline ends. The CDR3 consists of 11 residues. The CDR3 reads CAISESTEQYF. The CDR3 DNA reads TGTGCCATCAGTGAGTCCACAGAGCAGTACTTC.